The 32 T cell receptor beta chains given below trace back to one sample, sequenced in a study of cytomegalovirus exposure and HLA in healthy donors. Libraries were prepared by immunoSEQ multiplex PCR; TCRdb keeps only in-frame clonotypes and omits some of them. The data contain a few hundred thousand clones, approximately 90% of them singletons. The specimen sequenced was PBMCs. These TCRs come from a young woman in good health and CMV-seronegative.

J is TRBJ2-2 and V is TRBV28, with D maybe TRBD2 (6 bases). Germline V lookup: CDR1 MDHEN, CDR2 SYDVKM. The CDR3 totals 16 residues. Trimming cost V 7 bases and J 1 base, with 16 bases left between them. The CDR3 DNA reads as TGTGCCAGCACCAACTATGTGGGGGGGAACACCGGGGAGCTGTTTTTT. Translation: CASTNYVGGNTGELFF.

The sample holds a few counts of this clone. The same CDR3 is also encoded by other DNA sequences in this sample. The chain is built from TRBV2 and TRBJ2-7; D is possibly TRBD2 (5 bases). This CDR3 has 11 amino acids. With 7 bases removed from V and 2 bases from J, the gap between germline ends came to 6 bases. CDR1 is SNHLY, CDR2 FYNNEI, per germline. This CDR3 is CASTGTYEQYF. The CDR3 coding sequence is TGTGCCAGCACGGGAACCTACGAGCAGTACTTC.

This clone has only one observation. CDR3 sequence reads: CATSREQNQPQHF. The CDR3 DNA is TGTGCCACCAGCAGAGAGCAGAATCAGCCCCAGCATTTT. V is TRBV15 and J is TRBJ1-5; D unclear. The V end lost 0 bases, the J end lost 4 bases, and 4 bases lay between the germline ends. Germline CDR1 reads LNHNV; CDR2 reads YYDKDF (reference sequence). The CDR3 is 13 amino acids.

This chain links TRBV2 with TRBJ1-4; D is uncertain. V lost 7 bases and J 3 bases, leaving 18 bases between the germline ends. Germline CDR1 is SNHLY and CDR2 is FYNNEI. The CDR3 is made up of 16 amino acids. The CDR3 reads CASTDPGGVANEKLFF. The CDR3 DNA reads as TGTGCCAGCACAGACCCCGGAGGAGTGGCTAATGAAAAACTGTTTTTT.

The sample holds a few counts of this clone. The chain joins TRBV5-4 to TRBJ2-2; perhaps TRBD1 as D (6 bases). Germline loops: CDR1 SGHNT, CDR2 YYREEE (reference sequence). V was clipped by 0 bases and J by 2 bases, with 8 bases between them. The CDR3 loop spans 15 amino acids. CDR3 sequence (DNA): TGTGCCAGCAGCTTGGGGACAGCAAACACCGGGGAGCTGTTTTTT. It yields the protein CASSLGTANTGELFF.

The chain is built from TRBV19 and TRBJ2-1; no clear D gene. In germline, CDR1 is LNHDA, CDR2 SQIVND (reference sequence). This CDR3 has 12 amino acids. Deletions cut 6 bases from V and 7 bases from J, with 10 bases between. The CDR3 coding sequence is TGTGCCAGTAGAACCTATCCTAATGAGCAGTTCTTC. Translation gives CASRTYPNEQFF. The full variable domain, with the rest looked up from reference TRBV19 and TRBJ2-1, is DGGITQSPKYLFRKEGQNVTLSCEQNLNHDAMYWYRQDPGQGLRLIYYSQIVNDFQKGDIAEGYSVSREKKESFPLTVTSAQKNPTAFYLCASRTYPNEQFFGPGTRLTVL.

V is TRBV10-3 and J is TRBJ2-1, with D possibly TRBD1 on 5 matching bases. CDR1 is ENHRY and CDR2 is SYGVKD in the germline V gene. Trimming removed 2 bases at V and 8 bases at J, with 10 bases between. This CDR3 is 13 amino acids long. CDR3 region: CAISEARGDEQFF. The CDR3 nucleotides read TGTGCCATCAGTGAGGCTAGGGGCGATGAGCAGTTCTTC.

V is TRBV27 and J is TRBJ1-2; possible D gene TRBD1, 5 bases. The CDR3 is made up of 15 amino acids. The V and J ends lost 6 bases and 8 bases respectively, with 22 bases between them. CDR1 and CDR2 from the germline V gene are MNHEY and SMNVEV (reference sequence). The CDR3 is CASRSGSRGYRGYTF. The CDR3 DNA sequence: TGTGCCAGCAGGTCAGGCAGCCGGGGGTATAGGGGCTACACCTTC.

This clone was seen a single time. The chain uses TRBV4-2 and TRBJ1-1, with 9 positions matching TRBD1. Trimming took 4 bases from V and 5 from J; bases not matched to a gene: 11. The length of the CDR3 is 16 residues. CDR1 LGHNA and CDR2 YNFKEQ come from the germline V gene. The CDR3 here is CASSPEGTGGSTEAFF. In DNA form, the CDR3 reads TGTGCCAGCAGCCCAGAGGGAACAGGGGGCAGTACTGAAGCTTTCTTT.

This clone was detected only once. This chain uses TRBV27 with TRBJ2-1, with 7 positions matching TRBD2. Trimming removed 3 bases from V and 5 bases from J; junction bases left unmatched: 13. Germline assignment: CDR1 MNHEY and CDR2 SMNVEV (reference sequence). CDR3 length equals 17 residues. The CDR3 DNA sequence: TGTGCCAGCAGTTTTCTACCCGTAGCGGGTCCAAACAATGAGCAGTTCTTC. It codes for CASSFLPVAGPNNEQFF.

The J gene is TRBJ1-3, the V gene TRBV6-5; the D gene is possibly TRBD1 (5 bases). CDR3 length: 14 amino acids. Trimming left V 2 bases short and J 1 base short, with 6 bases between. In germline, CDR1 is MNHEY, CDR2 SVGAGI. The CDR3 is CASSYRGSGNTIYF. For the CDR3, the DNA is TGTGCCAGCAGTTACAGGGGATCTGGAAACACCATATATTTT.

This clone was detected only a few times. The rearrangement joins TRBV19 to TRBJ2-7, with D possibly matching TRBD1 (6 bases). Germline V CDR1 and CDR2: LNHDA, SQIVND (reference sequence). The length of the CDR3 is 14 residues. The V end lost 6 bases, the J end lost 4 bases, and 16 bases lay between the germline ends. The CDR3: CASRSRGQTYEQYF. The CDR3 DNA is TGTGCCAGTAGGAGCCGCGGACAGACTTACGAGCAGTACTTC.

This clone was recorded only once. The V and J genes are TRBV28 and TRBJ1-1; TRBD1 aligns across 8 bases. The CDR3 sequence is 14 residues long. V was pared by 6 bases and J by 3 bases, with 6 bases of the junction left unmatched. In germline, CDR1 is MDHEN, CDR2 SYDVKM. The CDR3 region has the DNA TGTGCCAGCAGCCAAGGACAGGGCTACACTGAAGCTTTCTTT. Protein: CASSQGQGYTEAFF. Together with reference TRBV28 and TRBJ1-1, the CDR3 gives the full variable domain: DVKVTQSSRYLVKRTGEKVFLECVQDMDHENMFWYRQDPGLGLRLIYFSYDVKMKEKGDIPEGYSVSREKKERFSLILESASTNQTSMYLCASSQGQGYTEAFFGQGTRLTVV.

This chain's CDR3 is CAWTKLREMRNEQFF. DNA of the CDR3: TGTGCCTGGACTAAATTGCGGGAGATGAGAAATGAGCAGTTCTTC. The chain links TRBV30 to TRBJ2-1, with 7 bases aligning to TRBD2. J gave up 7 bases and V 4 bases, and 13 bases lay outside the gene matches. This CDR3 is 15 amino acids long. Germline lookup yields CDR1 GTSNPN and CDR2 SVGIG (reference sequence).

Here the CDR3 DNA reads TGTGCCAGCAGACTTAATTCACCCCTCCACTTT. Translating it yields CASRLNSPLHF. The chain couples TRBV6-4 to TRBJ1-6; D uncertain. Looked up from germline, CDR1 is MRHNA and CDR2 is SNTAGT. The CDR3 is 11 amino acids. The germline V and J ends were trimmed by 6 bases and 6 bases, with 3 bases remaining between them.

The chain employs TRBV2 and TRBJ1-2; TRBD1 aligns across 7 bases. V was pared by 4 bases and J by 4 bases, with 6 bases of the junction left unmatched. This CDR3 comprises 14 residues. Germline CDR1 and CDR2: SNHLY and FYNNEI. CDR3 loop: CASSGSTGSYGYTF. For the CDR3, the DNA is TGTGCCAGCAGTGGGTCGACAGGGTCCTATGGCTACACCTTC. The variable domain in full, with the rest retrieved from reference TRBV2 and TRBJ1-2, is EPEVTQTPSHQVTQMGQEVILRCVPISNHLYFYWYRQILGQKVEFLVSFYNNEISEKSEIFDDQFSVERPDGSNFTLKIRSTKLEDSAMYFCASSGSTGSYGYTFGSGTRLTVV.

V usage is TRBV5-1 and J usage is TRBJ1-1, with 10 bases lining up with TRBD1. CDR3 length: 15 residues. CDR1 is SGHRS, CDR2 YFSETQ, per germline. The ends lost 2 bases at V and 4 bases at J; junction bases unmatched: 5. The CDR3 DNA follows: TGCGCCAGCAGCTTAAGGACAGGGGGTATCACTGAAGCTTTCTTT. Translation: CASSLRTGGITEAFF.

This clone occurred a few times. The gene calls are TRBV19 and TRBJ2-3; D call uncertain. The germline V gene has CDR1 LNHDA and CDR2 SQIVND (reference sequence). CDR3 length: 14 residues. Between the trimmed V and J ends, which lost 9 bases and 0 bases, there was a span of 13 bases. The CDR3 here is CASRDGPSTDTQYF. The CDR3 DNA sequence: TGTGCCAGCCGCGATGGGCCTAGCACAGATACGCAGTATTTT. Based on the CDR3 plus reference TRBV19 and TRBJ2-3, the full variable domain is DGGITQSPKYLFRKEGQNVTLSCEQNLNHDAMYWYRQDPGQGLRLIYYSQIVNDFQKGDIAEGYSVSREKKESFPLTVTSAQKNPTAFYLCASRDGPSTDTQYFGPGTRLTVL.

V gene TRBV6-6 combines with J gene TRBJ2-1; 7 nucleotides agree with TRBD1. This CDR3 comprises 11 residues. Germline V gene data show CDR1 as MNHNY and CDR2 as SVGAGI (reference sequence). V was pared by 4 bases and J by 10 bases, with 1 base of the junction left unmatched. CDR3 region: CASSSDREQFF. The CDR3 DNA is TGTGCCAGCAGTTCGGACAGGGAGCAGTTCTTC.

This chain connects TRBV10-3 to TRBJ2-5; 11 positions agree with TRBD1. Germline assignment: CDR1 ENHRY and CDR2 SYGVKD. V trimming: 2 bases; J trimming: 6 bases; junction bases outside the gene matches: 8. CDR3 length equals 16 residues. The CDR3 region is CAISEGTGGGGKTQYF. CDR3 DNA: TGTGCCATCAGTGAGGGGACAGGGGGAGGCGGAAAGACCCAGTACTTC.

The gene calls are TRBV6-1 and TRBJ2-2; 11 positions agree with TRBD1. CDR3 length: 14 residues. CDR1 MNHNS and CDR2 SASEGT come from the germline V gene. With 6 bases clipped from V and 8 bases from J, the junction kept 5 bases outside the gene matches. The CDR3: CASRGQGAAGELFF. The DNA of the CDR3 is TGTGCCAGCAGAGGACAGGGGGCAGCGGGGGAGCTGTTTTTT.

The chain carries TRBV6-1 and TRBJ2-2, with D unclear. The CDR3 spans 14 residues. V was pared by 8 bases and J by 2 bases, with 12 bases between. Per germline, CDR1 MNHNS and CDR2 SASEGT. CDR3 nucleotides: TGTGCCAGCGAGGATCCCCTTAACACCGGGGAGCTGTTTTTT. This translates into CASEDPLNTGELFF.

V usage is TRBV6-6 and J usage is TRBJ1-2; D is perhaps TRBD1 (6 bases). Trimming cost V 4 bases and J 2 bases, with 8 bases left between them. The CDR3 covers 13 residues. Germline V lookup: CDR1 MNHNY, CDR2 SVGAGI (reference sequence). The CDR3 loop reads CASSFGQNYGYTF. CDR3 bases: TGTGCCAGCAGTTTTGGACAGAACTATGGCTACACCTTC.

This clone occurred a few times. The CDR3 loop is CASRYDSLNQPQHF. DNA for the CDR3: TGTGCCAGCAGGTACGACAGCCTGAATCAGCCCCAGCATTTT. This chain uses TRBV2 with TRBJ1-5; TRBD1 is a possible D gene (5 bases). This CDR3 has 14 residues. Trimming took 6 bases from V and 4 from J, leaving 13 bases between them. From germline, CDR1 is SNHLY and CDR2 FYNNEI. Full variable domain (missing parts from reference TRBV2 and TRBJ1-5): EPEVTQTPSHQVTQMGQEVILRCVPISNHLYFYWYRQILGQKVEFLVSFYNNEISEKSEIFDDQFSVERPDGSNFTLKIRSTKLEDSAMYFCASRYDSLNQPQHFGDGTRLSIL.

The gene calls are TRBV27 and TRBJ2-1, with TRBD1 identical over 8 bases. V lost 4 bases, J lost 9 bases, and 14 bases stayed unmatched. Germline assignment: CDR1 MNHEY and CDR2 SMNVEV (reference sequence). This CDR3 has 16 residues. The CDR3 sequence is CASSSQLRTGQGEQFF. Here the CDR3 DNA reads TGTGCCAGCAGTTCCCAACTTAGGACAGGGCAGGGTGAGCAGTTCTTC.

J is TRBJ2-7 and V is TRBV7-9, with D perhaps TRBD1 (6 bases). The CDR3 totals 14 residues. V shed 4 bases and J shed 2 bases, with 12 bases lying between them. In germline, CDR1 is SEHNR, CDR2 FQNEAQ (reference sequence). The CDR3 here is CASSSAGTTYEQYF. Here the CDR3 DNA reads TGTGCCAGCAGCTCGGCCGGGACAACCTACGAGCAGTACTTC. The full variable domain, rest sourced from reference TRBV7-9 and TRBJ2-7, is DTGVSQNPRHKITKRGQNVTFRCDPISEHNRLYWYRQTLGQGPEFLTYFQNEAQLEKSRLLSDRFSAERPKGSFSTLEIQRTEQGDSAMYLCASSSAGTTYEQYFGPGTRLTVT.

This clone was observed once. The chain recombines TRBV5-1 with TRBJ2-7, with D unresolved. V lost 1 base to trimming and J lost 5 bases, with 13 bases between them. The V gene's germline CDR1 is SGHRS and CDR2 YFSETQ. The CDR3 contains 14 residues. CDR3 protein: CASSLLSARHEQYF. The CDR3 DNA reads TGCGCCAGCAGCTTGTTGAGCGCACGTCACGAGCAGTACTTC.

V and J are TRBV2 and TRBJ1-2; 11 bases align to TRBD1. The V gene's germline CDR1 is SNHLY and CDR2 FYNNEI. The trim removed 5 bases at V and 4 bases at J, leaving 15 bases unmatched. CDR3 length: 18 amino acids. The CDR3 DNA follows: TGTGCCAGCAGTCTTCCCCGGACAGGGGGCCGAACTGGCTATGGCTACACCTTC. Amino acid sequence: CASSLPRTGGRTGYGYTF.

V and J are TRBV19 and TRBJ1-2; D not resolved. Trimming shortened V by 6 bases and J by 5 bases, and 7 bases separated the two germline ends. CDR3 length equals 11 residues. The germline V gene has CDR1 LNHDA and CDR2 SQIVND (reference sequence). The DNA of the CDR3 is TGTGCCAGTAGCGCGGGGTATGGCTACACCTTC. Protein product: CASSAGYGYTF.

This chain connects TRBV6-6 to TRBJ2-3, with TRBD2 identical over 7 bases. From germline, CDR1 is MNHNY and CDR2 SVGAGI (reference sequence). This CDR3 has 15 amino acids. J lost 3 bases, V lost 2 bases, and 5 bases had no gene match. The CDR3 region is CASSYGGEGTDTQYF. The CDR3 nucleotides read TGTGCCAGCAGTTACGGGGGGGAAGGGACAGATACGCAGTATTTT.

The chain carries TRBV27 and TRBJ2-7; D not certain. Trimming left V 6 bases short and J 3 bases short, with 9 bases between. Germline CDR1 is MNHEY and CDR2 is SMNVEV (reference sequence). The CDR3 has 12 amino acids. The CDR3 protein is CASRSNSYEQYF. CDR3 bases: TGTGCCAGCAGGTCTAACAGCTACGAGCAGTACTTC.

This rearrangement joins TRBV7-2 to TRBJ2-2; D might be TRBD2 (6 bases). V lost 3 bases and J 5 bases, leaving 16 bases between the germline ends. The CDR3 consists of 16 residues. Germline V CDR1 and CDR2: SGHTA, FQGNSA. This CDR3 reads CASSLFSGVETGELFF. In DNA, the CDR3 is TGTGCCAGCAGCTTGTTTTCGGGGGTAGAGACCGGGGAGCTGTTTTTT. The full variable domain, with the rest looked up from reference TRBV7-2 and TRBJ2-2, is GAGVSQSPSNKVTEKGKDVELRCDPISGHTALYWYRQSLGQGLEFLIYFQGNSAPDKSGLPSDRFSAERTGGSVSTLTIQRTQQEDSAVYLCASSLFSGVETGELFFGEGSRLTVL.